The present T cell receptor beta chain was sequenced within a study of cytomegalovirus exposure and HLA in healthy donors. Study overall: T cells numbering approximately 170 million yielded more than 95 million unique TCR beta sequences in an earlier analysis.

Both 60 Vbeta primers and 13 Jbeta primers went into the PCR. Only in-frame clones appear in the TCRdb table, and some are missing; sequencing was by immunoSEQ multiplex PCR. The sample holds hundreds of thousands of clones, roughly 80% seen once. In germline, CDR1 is MDHEN, CDR2 SYDVKM. J lost 9 bases, V lost 4 bases, and 8 bases had no gene match. CDR3 length: 14 residues. The gene calls are TRBV28 and TRBJ1-5; TRBD1 aligns across 8 bases. Sequencing used PBMCs. This receptor was identified in a man aged 25-45 years in good health and CMV-seronegative. DNA for the CDR3: TGTGCCAGCAGTTCCGGGGACAGGCTCTGGCCCCAGCATTTT. This gives the protein CASSSGDRLWPQHF. The whole variable domain, remainder taken from reference TRBV28 and TRBJ1-5, is DVKVTQSSRYLVKRTGEKVFLECVQDMDHENMFWYRQDPGLGLRLIYFSYDVKMKEKGDIPEGYSVSREKKERFSLILESASTNQTSMYLCASSSGDRLWPQHFGDGTRLSIL.